The rows below give T cell receptor beta chains drawn from one sample of a study of T cell repertoires in cytomegalovirus infection. TCRdb re-analysed the reads in MiXCR, keeping a single row per CDR3 protein. The table has approximately 500,000 distinct CDR3 sequences, 15% to 20% seen once. The sequencing sample was made of CD8+ T cells from PBMCs. These receptors were collected from a human donor in good health (CMV status not recorded). Some clones in this sample may be carry-over from other donors' samples. Each CDR3 is given with its conserved first and last residue. The order of the fields is J gene, V gene, CDR3 protein.

j_gene: TRBJ1-1; v_gene: TRBV7-9; CDR3aa: CASSTLGQTGLTEAFF
j_gene: TRBJ1-2; v_gene: TRBV7-9; CDR3aa: CASSRLLGQGALVYGYTF
j_gene: TRBJ2-3; v_gene: TRBV19; CDR3aa: CASSFLSGRDVGDTQYF
j_gene: TRBJ2-3; v_gene: TRBV6-5; CDR3aa: CASSYSHNADTQYF
j_gene: TRBJ2-3; v_gene: TRBV3-1; CDR3aa: CASSQSRLAGPTDTQYF
j_gene: TRBJ1-2; v_gene: TRBV12-3/TRBV12-4; CDR3aa: CASSPGPYYGYTF
j_gene: TRBJ2-5; v_gene: TRBV24-1; CDR3aa: CATSDRRSKRQETQYF
j_gene: TRBJ2-1; v_gene: TRBV11-3; CDR3aa: CASSGGGRESNNEQFF
j_gene: TRBJ2-5; v_gene: TRBV27; CDR3aa: CASSLRGNGRTQYF
j_gene: TRBJ2-1; v_gene: TRBV10-3; CDR3aa: CAISDPGTGTDNEQFF
j_gene: TRBJ2-3; v_gene: TRBV7-6; CDR3aa: CASSFRGLAGDTDTQYF
j_gene: TRBJ2-5; v_gene: TRBV7-9; CDR3aa: CASSLEPQVLQETQYF
j_gene: TRBJ2-5; v_gene: TRBV6-1; CDR3aa: CASSEMVLQETQYF
j_gene: TRBJ2-5; v_gene: TRBV4-1; CDR3aa: CASSQPPAGDQETQYF
j_gene: TRBJ2-1; v_gene: TRBV5-1; CDR3aa: CASSYRDRGENEQFF
j_gene: TRBJ2-7; v_gene: TRBV27; CDR3aa: CASSPSWGDDSYEQYF
j_gene: TRBJ2-7; v_gene: TRBV14; CDR3aa: CASRGTSSYEQYF
j_gene: TRBJ2-7; v_gene: TRBV5-6; CDR3aa: CASSLWLNEQYF
j_gene: TRBJ1-1; v_gene: TRBV6-4; CDR3aa: CASSERGVPGTEAFF
j_gene: TRBJ2-7; v_gene: TRBV11-3; CDR3aa: CASSLRASYEQYF
j_gene: TRBJ1-2; v_gene: TRBV6-5; CDR3aa: CASSSGDGYTF
j_gene: TRBJ2-2; v_gene: TRBV4-1; CDR3aa: CASSVRQGDTGELFF
j_gene: TRBJ1-5; v_gene: TRBV27; CDR3aa: CASGLTGGGEPQHF
j_gene: TRBJ2-1; v_gene: TRBV19; CDR3aa: CASSIRGPINEQFF
j_gene: TRBJ2-7; v_gene: TRBV19; CDR3aa: CASSIRWTGRYEQYF
j_gene: TRBJ1-6; v_gene: TRBV6-9; CDR3aa: CASSYPPQFASVIDNSPLHF
j_gene: TRBJ1-1; v_gene: TRBV6-6; CDR3aa: CATLQRPLEAFF
j_gene: TRBJ2-3; v_gene: TRBV7-9; CDR3aa: CASSPPTAQYF
j_gene: TRBJ1-2; v_gene: TRBV12-3/TRBV12-4; CDR3aa: CASSFSRNYGYTF
j_gene: TRBJ2-3; v_gene: TRBV9; CDR3aa: CASSEGQRRWDTQYF
j_gene: TRBJ2-7; v_gene: TRBV6-1; CDR3aa: CASSEGFGGRGYEQYF
j_gene: TRBJ1-5; v_gene: TRBV27; CDR3aa: CASSPRQVLNQPQHF
j_gene: TRBJ1-5; v_gene: TRBV7-9; CDR3aa: CASSWGTNSNQPQHF
j_gene: TRBJ2-3; v_gene: TRBV20-1; CDR3aa: CSATAVGSTDTQYF
j_gene: TRBJ2-7; v_gene: TRBV19; CDR3aa: CASSIGPRRPGYEQYF
j_gene: TRBJ2-1; v_gene: TRBV19; CDR3aa: CASMRTGAPDEQFF
j_gene: TRBJ2-7; v_gene: TRBV7-9; CDR3aa: CASSLVVAGGDVQYF
j_gene: TRBJ2-7; v_gene: TRBV6-1; CDR3aa: CASSEVQGPYEQYF
j_gene: TRBJ2-6; v_gene: TRBV14; CDR3aa: CASSQWTGFGANVLTF
j_gene: TRBJ2-1; v_gene: TRBV14; CDR3aa: CASSHEGLAGGFIYNEQFF